This TCR beta chain stems from a study of cytomegalovirus exposure and HLA in healthy donors. CDR3 length: 15 residues. V trimming: 5 bases; J trimming: 6 bases; junction bases outside the gene matches: 5. Germline CDR1 and CDR2: MNHEY and SMNVEV (reference sequence). Primers: 60 Vbeta forward and 13 Jbeta reverse. Produced via immunoSEQ multiplex PCR; TCRdb's table is partial and in-frame only. The table records 110,000 to 150,000 clones, approximately 80% of them present only once. This TCR came from a man in his late teens or twenties in good health and CMV-seronegative. The chain carries TRBV27 and TRBJ2-1; TRBD2 matches at 12 bases. The sample consisted of PBMCs. The CDR3 spells CASSPLGLAGNEQFF. CDR3 coding DNA: TGTGCCAGCAGTCCGTTGGGACTAGCGGGCAATGAGCAGTTCTTC.